This T cell receptor beta chain comes out of a study of radiotherapy plus CTLA-4 blockade in lung cancer (dated by TCRdb to about 2018). Background on the whole study: Objective responses were observed in 15% to 20% of enrolled patients, and disease control was achieved in 30% to 40%.

CDR1 and CDR2 were assigned from the germline V gene (reference sequence) as MNHEY and SMNVEV. Cut back by 5 bases and 0 bases, the V and J ends lie 12 bases apart. Including cysteine and phenylalanine, the CDR3 has 15 amino acids. The read is trimmed to its CDR3 DNA, 45 bases read in frame from base 1. General findings and caveats noted by the study authors: Early dynamic changes in blood T cell clones, together with increased serum interferon-beta after radiation, were reported as the strongest predictors of response. After treatment with radiotherapy and ipilimumab, TCR clones that originated in tumors expanded in peripheral blood.

Focal radiation therapy combined with CTLA-4 blockade (ipilimumab) was tested in patients with chemo-refractory metastatic non-small-cell lung cancer. As concerns this clone: There is no known antigen for this receptor. No per-base quality is available; no much larger clone lies one base away.

Library method: the immunoSEQ multiplex PCR assay. As stored in TCRdb, this immuneACCESS dataset retains in-frame rearrangements with V and J assigned. A fraction of the clones does not appear; measured against another copy, unresolved V genes explain less than half of the discrepancy, and the remainder lacks a known reason. Within this sample are some 92,000 clones, with around 83% of them counted one time only. The ten largest clones capture about 3.5% of the sample. The chain joins TRBV27 to TRBJ2-3; the D gene is perhaps TRBD2, from 5 matching bases. This clonotype originated in a human donor with non-small cell lung cancer who had a partial response to radiotherapy plus ipilimumab. Specimen: peripheral blood, collected from a patient treated with radiotherapy plus ipilimumab. The DNA sequence reads TGTGCCAGCAGTCCCCGGGATCGTAGCACAGATACGCAGTATTTT. Its protein reads: CASSPRDRSTDTQYF.